This record covers a single TCR beta chain. Antigen unknown. Together with a sample-barcoded 5' primer, a J-beta primer mix was included in a second PCR lasting roughly 6 to 12 cycles. Researchers report that each sample yielded at least 3 million CDR3-containing paired-end reads. MiXCR, run by TCRdb on the 5' RACE reads, gives a single entry per CDR3 protein. The profile shows roughly 550,000 distinct CDR3 sequences, about 24% of them singletons. The data originate from a study of blood T cells in healthy people across ages. Study-wide results and caveats: Nothing was known about donor CMV status, and this possibly confounded expanded clonotype changes.

Per germline, CDR1 SGHKS and CDR2 YYEKEE (reference sequence). V lost 4 bases, J lost 2 bases, and 5 bases stayed unmatched. The CDR3 runs to 15 residues. These same records also appear under a second study, on T cells of mothers and their children. Per that paper: Slightly higher, non-significant overlap characterized related mother-child pairs relative to unrelated pairs.

V and J are TRBV5-5 and TRBJ2-1; 8 bases are shared with TRBD2. The sequencing sample was made of blood. The source of this sequence is a boy between 10 and 17 years old in good health. The CDR3, as DNA: TGTGCCAGCAGCCTGGGGCGGGAGGCCTACAATGAGCAGTTCTTC. Its translation is CASSLGREAYNEQFF.